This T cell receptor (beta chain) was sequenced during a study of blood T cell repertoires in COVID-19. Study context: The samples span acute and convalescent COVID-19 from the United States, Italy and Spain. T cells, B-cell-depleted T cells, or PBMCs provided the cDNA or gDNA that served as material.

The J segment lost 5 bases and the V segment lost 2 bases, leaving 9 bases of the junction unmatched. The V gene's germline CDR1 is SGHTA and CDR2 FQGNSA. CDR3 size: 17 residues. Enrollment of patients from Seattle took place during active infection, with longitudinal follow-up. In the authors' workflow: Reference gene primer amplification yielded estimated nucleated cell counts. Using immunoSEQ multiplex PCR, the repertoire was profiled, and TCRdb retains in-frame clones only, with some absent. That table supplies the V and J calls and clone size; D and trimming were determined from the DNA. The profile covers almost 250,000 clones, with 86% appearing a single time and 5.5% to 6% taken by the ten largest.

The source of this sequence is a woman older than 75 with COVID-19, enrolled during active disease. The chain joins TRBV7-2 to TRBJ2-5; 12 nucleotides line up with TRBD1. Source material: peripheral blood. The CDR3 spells CASSLLWGTGGAETQYF. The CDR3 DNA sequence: TGTGCCAGCAGCTTACTTTGGGGGACAGGGGGCGCGGAGACCCAGTACTTC.